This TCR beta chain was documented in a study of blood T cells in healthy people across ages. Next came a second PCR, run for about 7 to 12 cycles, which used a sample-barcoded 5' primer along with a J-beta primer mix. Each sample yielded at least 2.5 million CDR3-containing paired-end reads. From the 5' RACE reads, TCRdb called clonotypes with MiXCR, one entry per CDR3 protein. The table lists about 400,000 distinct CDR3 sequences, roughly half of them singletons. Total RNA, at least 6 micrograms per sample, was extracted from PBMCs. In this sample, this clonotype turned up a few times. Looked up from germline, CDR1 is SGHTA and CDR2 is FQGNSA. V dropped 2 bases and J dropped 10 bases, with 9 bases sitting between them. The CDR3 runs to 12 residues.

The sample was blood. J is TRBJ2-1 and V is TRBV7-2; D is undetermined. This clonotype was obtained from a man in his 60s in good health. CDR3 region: CASSLFAWEQFF. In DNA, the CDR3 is TGTGCCAGCAGCTTATTCGCCTGGGAGCAGTTCTTC.